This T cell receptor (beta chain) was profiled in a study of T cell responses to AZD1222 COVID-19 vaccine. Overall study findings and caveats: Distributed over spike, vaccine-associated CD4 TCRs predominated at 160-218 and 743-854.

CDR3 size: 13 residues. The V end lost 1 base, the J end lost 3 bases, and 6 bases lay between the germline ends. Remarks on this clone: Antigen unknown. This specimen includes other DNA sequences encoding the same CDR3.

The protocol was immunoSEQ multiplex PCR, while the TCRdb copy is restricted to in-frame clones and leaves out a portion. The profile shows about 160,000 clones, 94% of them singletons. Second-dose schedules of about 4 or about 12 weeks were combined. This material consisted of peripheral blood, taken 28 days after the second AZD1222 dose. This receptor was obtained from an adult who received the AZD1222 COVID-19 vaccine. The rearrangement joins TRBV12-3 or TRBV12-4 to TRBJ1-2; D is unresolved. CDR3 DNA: TGTGCCAGCAGTTTAGGAACAGACTATGGCTACACCTTC. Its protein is CASSLGTDYGYTF.